Listed here are 7 T cell receptor beta chains from one sample, sequenced in a study of T cells in localized non-small cell lung cancer. The data were produced by immunoSEQ multiplex PCR, yet TCRdb's version contains in-frame clones alone and is incomplete. The data hold tens of thousands of clones, with roughly 86% observed a single time. This sample comprised peripheral blood, obtained before any cancer treatment. These receptors were obtained from a man aged 35 to 69 with stage I squamous cell lung carcinoma.

The chain joins TRBV19 to TRBJ2-5, with a weak D call TRBD2 (5 bases). The CDR3 extends over 12 amino acids. Trimming left V 9 bases short and J 2 bases short, with 10 bases between. The V gene's germline CDR1 is LNHDA and CDR2 SQIVND (reference sequence). DNA of the CDR3: TGTGCCAGCGGGATTTCACAAGAGACCCAGTACTTC. It is translated as CASGISQETQYF.

There are a few counts of this clone. The rearrangement uses TRBV19 and TRBJ1-4, with D unclear. From germline, CDR1 is LNHDA and CDR2 SQIVND (reference sequence). V lost 7 bases and J 7 bases, leaving 16 bases between the germline ends. This CDR3 spans 14 amino acids. CDR3 DNA sequence: TGTGCCAGTAATCTTAGAATTAACGGTGAAAAACTGTTTTTT. Amino acid sequence: CASNLRINGEKLFF.

The CDR3 DNA reads TGTGCCAGCAGCTTAGTAGGCATCTATGGCTACACCTTC. Protein: CASSLVGIYGYTF. This sequence joins TRBV7-2 and TRBJ1-2; D gene uncertain. V gave up 1 base and J gave up 4 bases, with 7 bases separating them. CDR1 and CDR2 from the germline V gene are SGHTA and FQGNSA. This CDR3 region has 13 residues.

V is TRBV6-4 and J is TRBJ2-5, with D maybe TRBD2 (5 bases). V lost 2 bases, J lost 5 bases, and 21 bases lay in between. Germline CDR1 MRHNA, CDR2 SNTAGT. CDR3 size: 17 residues. In nucleotides, the CDR3 is TGTGCCAGCAGTGACCCGACTAATTTTTGTCACATCGAGACCCAGTACTTC. This sequence encodes CASSDPTNFCHIETQYF.

This clone appeared a single time. The chain combines TRBV6-4 with TRBJ2-7, with 12 bases matching TRBD2. V lost 5 bases and J lost 1; bases outside the gene matches: 3. This CDR3 is built from 15 residues. Looked up from germline, CDR1 is MRHNA and CDR2 is SNTAGT. Here the CDR3 DNA reads TGTGCCAGCAGTCAACTAGCGGGGGGTTCCTACGAGCAGTACTTC. Its translation is CASSQLAGGSYEQYF.

This sequence joins TRBV30 and TRBJ1-1; weak D call: TRBD1 (6 bases). V gave up 4 bases and J gave up 2 bases, with 11 bases separating them. This CDR3 region has 13 residues. In germline, CDR1 is GTSNPN, CDR2 SVGIG (reference sequence). Here the CDR3 reads CAWIKGGNTEAFF. CDR3 coding DNA: TGTGCCTGGATAAAAGGGGGAAACACTGAAGCTTTCTTT.

This clone was recorded once. The V call is TRBV7-9, the J call TRBJ1-6; weak D call: TRBD1 (5 bases). The V gene lost 5 bases and the J gene lost 6 bases, with 14 bases spanning the gap. CDR3 length equals 15 residues. Germline V gives CDR1 SEHNR, CDR2 FQNEAQ (reference sequence). CDR3 loop: CASSPQGGSNSPLHF. Written as DNA, the CDR3 is TGTGCCAGCAGCCCGCAGGGAGGTAGTAATTCACCCCTCCACTTT.